The rows below give T cell receptor beta chains drawn from one sample of a study of cytomegalovirus exposure and HLA in healthy donors. Clones were read by immunoSEQ multiplex PCR, and TCRdb kept only the in-frame ones, dropping some. The table includes approximately 150,000 clones, roughly 80% detected once. Sequencing was carried out using PBMCs. These receptors were taken from a man aged 18-30 years in good health and CMV-seronegative. Both conserved end residues are part of each CDR3. D genes are given only for firm matches.

d_call v_call cdr3_aa
NA TRBV5-1 CASSLDGRTNTEAFF
NA TRBV7-9 CASSFPGTNYGYTF
TRBD1 TRBV7-3 CASSLPRDRWEAQPQHF
TRBD2 TRBV28 CASSPTAGLAGTYEQYF
NA TRBV10-3 CAIAGGLATSYEQYF
TRBD1 TRBV19 CASSAILRTGAPGELFF
TRBD1 TRBV7-6 CASSLARGPTDTQYF
NA TRBV5-1 CASSFLSGDNSPLHF
NA TRBV4-1 CASSQAQGPDNEQFF
NA TRBV29-1 CNSREGSPDQPQHF
NA TRBV7-6 CASSLVAGSYEQYF
TRBD1 TRBV6-5 CASSIQGGTEAFF
NA TRBV10-2 CASSEIRTAFGELFF
TRBD1 TRBV28 CASSYRGRGGELFF
NA TRBV7-2 CASSLGVTDTQYF
TRBD1 TRBV14 CASRGTGNSYEQYF
TRBD2 TRBV5-1 CASSSEGTTYEQYF
NA TRBV7-9 CASSLADSHPGPTLIWYF
TRBD2 TRBV5-1 CASSLGLAGEYNEQFF
NA TRBV5-4 CASSLRQSSYEQYF
TRBD1 TRBV28 CASSSGQGKGKEKLLF
TRBD2 TRBV5-6 CASTKFGLAGGWDEQFF
NA TRBV2 CASIGGGSPLHF
TRBD1 TRBV28 CASLGTDRLVYF
NA TRBV21-1 CASKGNFTGVPNEQYF
NA TRBV28 CASSQGISTPYNEQFF
NA TRBV6-1 CASSRDSSYGYTF
NA TRBV28 CASSFGGEGYGYTF
NA TRBV7-9 CASSLAGSGNTIYF